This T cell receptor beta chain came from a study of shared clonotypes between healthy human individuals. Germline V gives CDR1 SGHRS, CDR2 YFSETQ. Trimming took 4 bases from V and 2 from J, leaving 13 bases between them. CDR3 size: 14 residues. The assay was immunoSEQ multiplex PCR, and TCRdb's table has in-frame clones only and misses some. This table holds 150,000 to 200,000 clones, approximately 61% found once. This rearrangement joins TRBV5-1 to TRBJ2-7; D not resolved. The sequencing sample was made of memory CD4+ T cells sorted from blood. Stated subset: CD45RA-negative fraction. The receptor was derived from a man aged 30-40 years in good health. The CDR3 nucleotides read TGCGCCAGCAGCATTGACAAATTTCCCTACGAGCAGTACTTC. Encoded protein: CASSIDKFPYEQYF.